The rows below give T cell receptor beta chains drawn from one sample of a study of T-cell memory formation after mild COVID-19. MiXCR, applied by TCRdb to the 5' RACE reads, yields one record per CDR3 protein. The repertoire holds about 350,000 distinct CDR3 sequences, with roughly 15% as singletons. Sequencing was done on a sample of PBMCs or a T cell subset sorted from them (not recorded which). These receptors originate from a man younger than 35 who had mild COVID-19 (a few samples of this study predate the infection). Cell type and time point are not known. Both conserved end residues are part of each CDR3.

v_gene,j_gene,CDR3aa
TRBV5-1,TRBJ2-1,CASSLLSGTYNEQFF
TRBV20-1,TRBJ2-2,CSAAKTGTDTGELFF
TRBV5-4,TRBJ2-5,CASSPDPYQETQYF
TRBV4-2,TRBJ2-7,CASSPYGEGQGVEQYF
TRBV5-4,TRBJ2-3,CAVSSSTGTRTDTQYF
TRBV6-5,TRBJ2-2,CASSYGQGADTGELFF
TRBV14,TRBJ1-6,CASSQDRWGRSPLHF
TRBV7-2,TRBJ2-1,CASSSTGDEQFF
TRBV4-1,TRBJ1-3,CASSQEGGVSGNTIYF
TRBV6-2/TRBV6-3,TRBJ2-1,CASSSSGGAWEQFF
TRBV4-1,TRBJ1-1,CASSRGDGYTEAFF
TRBV27,TRBJ1-5,CASSSTYGNQPQHF
TRBV29-1,TRBJ1-1,CSVGEKNTEAFF
TRBV20-1,TRBJ2-1,CSARTYFNEQFF
TRBV5-1,TRBJ2-5,CASGTAQETQYF